The 27 T cell receptor beta chains reported below all come from one sample, sequenced in a study of graft-versus-host responses after intestinal transplantation. Their specific antigens are unknown. Clones were sequenced by immunoSEQ multiplex PCR, and TCRdb holds only the in-frame ones, with some missing. The table lists about 64,000 clones, roughly 90% of them singletons. The starting material was unstimulated CD8+ T cells sorted from spleen or lymph node cells, obtained before transplant. Every receptor here comes from a human donor who was the organ donor for an intestinal transplant.

This chain connects TRBV28 to TRBJ2-7; 7 bases are a match to TRBD1. This CDR3 has 14 residues. V trimming: 5 bases; J trimming: 5 bases; junction bases outside the gene matches: 9. Germline CDR1 reads MDHEN; CDR2 reads SYDVKM. The CDR3 DNA is TGTGCCAGCAGTCACTCCCAGACAGGGAACGAGCAGTACTTC. Translated: CASSHSQTGNEQYF.

As DNA, the CDR3 is TGTGCCAGCAGCGAAGACAGGGGGCAGGACTATGGCTACACCTTC. Its protein product is CASSEDRGQDYGYTF. The chain joins TRBV7-9 to TRBJ1-2, with TRBD1 identical over 10 bases. Germline CDR1 reads SEHNR; CDR2 reads FQNEAQ (reference sequence). The ends lost 5 bases at V and 3 bases at J; junction bases unmatched: 6. The CDR3 has 15 amino acids. Based on the CDR3 plus reference TRBV7-9 and TRBJ1-2, the full variable domain is DTGVSQNPRHKITKRGQNVTFRCDPISEHNRLYWYRQTLGQGPEFLTYFQNEAQLEKSRLLSDRFSAERPKGSFSTLEIQRTEQGDSAMYLCASSEDRGQDYGYTFGSGTRLTVV.

The gene calls are TRBV4-3 and TRBJ2-3, with TRBD2 matching over 10 bases. The length of the CDR3 is 19 residues. Trimming took 1 base from V and 0 from J; bases not matched to a gene: 10. CDR1 is LGHNA and CDR2 is YSLEER in the germline V gene. The chain's CDR3 is CASSQVASSGGPSTDTQYF. The CDR3 nucleotides read TGCGCCAGCAGCCAAGTCGCGTCTAGCGGGGGTCCTAGCACAGATACGCAGTATTTT.

This chain joins TRBV19 and TRBJ2-1, with a tentative D call TRBD2 (5 bases). Germline V lookup: CDR1 LNHDA, CDR2 SQIVND (reference sequence). V dropped 5 bases and J dropped 9 bases, with 14 bases sitting between them. The CDR3 is 13 residues long. CDR3 sequence (DNA): TGTGCCAGTAGTGCGGACTCCCGGGGTGAGCAGTTCTTC. This encodes CASSADSRGEQFF.

This chain joins TRBV7-2 and TRBJ2-7; 8 bases match TRBD2. The V segment lost 6 bases and the J segment 0 bases; nucleotides outside the gene matches: 7. This CDR3 comprises 15 residues. The germline CDR1 and CDR2 sequences are SGHTA and FQGNSA. The CDR3 DNA is TGTGCCAGCAGGTTAACTAGCGGATACTCCTACGAGCAGTACTTC. It specifies CASRLTSGYSYEQYF. The whole variable domain, filled in from reference TRBV7-2 and TRBJ2-7, reads GAGVSQSPSNKVTEKGKDVELRCDPISGHTALYWYRQSLGQGLEFLIYFQGNSAPDKSGLPSDRFSAERTGGSVSTLTIQRTQQEDSAVYLCASRLTSGYSYEQYFGPGTRLTVT.

The chain carries TRBV4-3 and TRBJ1-4; 10 positions agree with TRBD1. The CDR3 is made up of 15 amino acids. Germline V gene sequence: CDR1 LGHNA, CDR2 YSLEER. Trimming cost V 1 base and J 7 bases; bases outside gene matches: 3. CDR3 in amino acids: CASSQADRGSEKLFF. In DNA, the CDR3 is TGCGCCAGCAGCCAAGCGGACAGGGGGTCTGAAAAACTGTTTTTT.

The chain combines TRBV4-1 with TRBJ2-7; 11 nucleotides agree with TRBD2. The CDR3 runs to 18 residues. The germline V gene encodes CDR1 MGHRA and CDR2 YSYEKL. Trimming removed 0 bases from V and 1 base from J; junction bases left unmatched: 8. The CDR3 spells CASSQDTSGSYPSYEQYF. Written as DNA, the CDR3 is TGCGCCAGCAGCCAAGACACTAGCGGGAGTTACCCGTCCTACGAGCAGTACTTC.

This rearrangement joins TRBV28 to TRBJ1-1; TRBD1 is a possible D gene (5 bases). V was shortened by 9 bases and J by 2 bases, with 16 bases between the two germline ends. Germline V CDR1 and CDR2: MDHEN, SYDVKM. The CDR3 has 14 residues. This CDR3 reads CASKDGGDNTEAFF. In DNA, the CDR3 is TGTGCCAGTAAAGACGGAGGGGATAACACTGAAGCTTTCTTT.

The genes are TRBV28 and TRBJ2-2, with 7 bases aligning to TRBD2. V was pared by 3 bases and J by 2 bases, with 9 bases of the junction left unmatched. Per the germline V gene, CDR1 is MDHEN and CDR2 is SYDVKM. The CDR3 extends over 17 amino acids. The CDR3 reads CASSFSRLAENTGELFF. CDR3 coding DNA: TGTGCCAGCAGTTTCTCGCGGCTAGCGGAAAACACCGGGGAGCTGTTTTTT.

V usage is TRBV5-6 and J usage is TRBJ2-1; 12 bases are shared with TRBD1. This CDR3 spans 15 amino acids. After removal of 5 bases from V and 8 bases from J, the junction contained 8 bases not matched to a gene. Germline values: CDR1 SGHDT, CDR2 YYEEEE. The CDR3 DNA sequence: TGTGCCAGCAGTCTCGGCGGGACAGGGGGCTATGAGCAGTTCTTC. It specifies CASSLGGTGGYEQFF.

This clone occurred a few times. The CDR3 DNA sequence: TGTGCCAGCAGCCAAGATGATTTTGGGACCGGGACAGGGTTTCAGCCCCAGCATTTT. Translated, it gives CASSQDDFGTGTGFQPQHF. The chain employs TRBV4-2 and TRBJ1-5, with 9 nucleotides matching TRBD1. The CDR3 sequence is 19 residues long. V dropped 0 bases and J dropped 6; count of bases not matched to a gene: 15. The germline V gene has CDR1 LGHNA and CDR2 YNFKEQ.

In this sample, this clone turned up once. V gene TRBV5-6 combines with J gene TRBJ2-7; 10 bases fit TRBD2. The CDR3 spans 14 residues. The V gene end was trimmed by 4 bases and the J gene end by 3 bases; junction bases not matched to a gene: 4. CDR1 and CDR2 from the germline V gene are SGHDT and YYEEEE. The CDR3 protein is CASSLGLAVYEQYF. The DNA of the CDR3 is TGTGCCAGCAGCCTAGGACTAGCGGTCTACGAGCAGTACTTC. The full variable domain, rest sourced from reference TRBV5-6 and TRBJ2-7, is DAGVTQSPTHLIKTRGQQVTLRCSPKSGHDTVSWYQQALGQGPQFIFQYYEEEERQRGNFPDRFSGHQFPNYSSELNVNALLLGDSALYLCASSLGLAVYEQYFGPGTRLTVT.

This clone has more than one count but fewer than ten. J is TRBJ1-1 and V is TRBV2, with TRBD1 matching over 11 bases. After removal of 6 bases from V and 0 bases from J, the junction contained 3 bases not matched to a gene. Germline V gene lookup returns CDR1 SNHLY and CDR2 FYNNEI. The CDR3 is 15 residues long. The CDR3 reads CASRVGQGVNTEAFF. In nucleotides, the CDR3 is TGTGCCAGCAGGGTGGGACAGGGGGTGAACACTGAAGCTTTCTTT.

This chain uses TRBV9 with TRBJ2-1; D gene uncertain. Trimming removed 3 bases from V and 0 bases from J, with 4 bases in between. CDR1 and CDR2 from the germline V gene are SGDLS and YYNGEE. The CDR3 is 13 residues long. CDR3 DNA: TGTGCCAGCAGCGAGAGCTCCTACAATGAGCAGTTCTTC. Amino acid sequence: CASSESSYNEQFF.

The CDR3 loop reads CASSQDVQFDEQFF. For the CDR3, the DNA is TGCGCCAGCAGCCAAGATGTGCAGTTTGATGAGCAGTTCTTC. V and J are TRBV4-1 and TRBJ2-1; D is unresolved. The germline CDR1 and CDR2 sequences are MGHRA and YSYEKL. The CDR3 is 14 residues long. V gave up 0 bases and J gave up 8 bases, with 11 bases separating them.

The genes are TRBV15 and TRBJ2-7; 8 positions agree with TRBD1. The CDR3 contains 16 residues. CDR1 LNHNV and CDR2 YYDKDF come from the germline V gene (reference sequence). J was trimmed by 4 bases and V by 1 base; bases with no gene match: 9. CDR3 nucleotide sequence: TGTGCCACCAGCAGAGCCGGACAGGGTGAACCTTACGAGCAGTACTTC. Its protein is CATSRAGQGEPYEQYF.

The table lists this clone with a few counts. J is TRBJ2-1 and V is TRBV11-2; unclear D gene. The V gene's germline CDR1 is SGHAT and CDR2 FQNNGV. The CDR3 is 14 residues long. Trimming pared 1 base from V and 1 base from J, leaving 5 bases between. The CDR3 loop reads CASSLGGSYNEQFF. Written as DNA, the CDR3 is TGTGCCAGCAGCTTAGGCGGTTCCTACAATGAGCAGTTCTTC.

The gene calls are TRBV19 and TRBJ1-5, with 8 bases lining up with TRBD1. CDR1 and CDR2 from the germline V gene are LNHDA and SQIVND (reference sequence). V shed 5 bases, J shed 5 bases, and the junction held 8 bases outside the gene matches. There are 15 residues in the CDR3. As DNA, the CDR3 is TGTGCCAGTAGTCTCGGACAGGGAGGTTATCAGCCCCAGCATTTT. It yields the protein CASSLGQGGYQPQHF.

The CDR3 DNA sequence: TGTGCCAGCAGTTACGGGACAAACTCCTACGAGCAGTACTTC. This gives the protein CASSYGTNSYEQYF. This chain connects TRBV27 to TRBJ2-7, with D possibly TRBD1 on 6 matching bases. The CDR3 contains 14 residues. Trimming removed 4 bases at V and 0 bases at J, with 10 bases between. CDR1 is MNHEY, CDR2 SMNVEV, per germline (reference sequence).

The J gene is TRBJ2-3, the V gene TRBV7-6, with 13 bases identical to TRBD2. This CDR3 spans 17 amino acids. CDR1 and CDR2 from the germline V gene are SGHVS and FNYEAQ. J was trimmed by 5 bases and V by 4 bases; bases with no gene match: 9. DNA of the CDR3: TGTGCCAGCAGCTCCCAGCCGGGACTAGCGGGGTTAGATACGCAGTATTTT. Residues: CASSSQPGLAGLDTQYF.

This chain uses TRBV11-2 with TRBJ2-5; 10 positions agree with TRBD1. V gave up 1 base and J gave up 4 bases; unmatched junction bases: 9. Germline CDR1 SGHAT, CDR2 FQNNGV. The CDR3 sequence is 17 residues long. CDR3: CASSLGTGGEVLETQYF. The CDR3 DNA reads TGTGCCAGCAGCTTAGGGACAGGGGGTGAAGTGTTAGAGACCCAGTACTTC.

The chain links TRBV2 to TRBJ2-1; D unresolved. Trimming shortened V by 9 bases and J by 0 bases, and 15 bases separated the two germline ends. Germline CDR1 is SNHLY and CDR2 is FYNNEI. CDR3 length: 15 residues. Written as DNA, the CDR3 is TGTGCCAGAAACAGCTGGTATGGCTCCTACAATGAGCAGTTCTTC. Translation gives CARNSWYGSYNEQFF.

The rearrangement joins TRBV9 to TRBJ1-3, with 12 bases fitting TRBD1. CDR1 and CDR2 (germline): SGDLS, YYNGEE. With V trimmed by 4 bases and J by 4 bases, 6 bases remained unmatched. The CDR3 spans 16 residues. The CDR3 sequence is CASSSPGQGAGNTIYF. The CDR3 coding sequence is TGTGCCAGCAGCTCCCCGGGACAGGGGGCAGGAAACACCATATATTTT.

The CDR3 DNA follows: TGTGCCAGCAGTTCCGACACGTTCGTAACCGGGGAGCTGTTTTTT. Its translation: CASSSDTFVTGELFF. This chain links TRBV7-9 with TRBJ2-2; unclear D gene. This CDR3 spans 15 amino acids. Germline V gene data show CDR1 as SEHNR and CDR2 as FQNEAQ (reference sequence). With 6 bases removed from V and 5 bases from J, the gap between germline ends came to 16 bases.

The chain combines TRBV28 with TRBJ2-5, with D possibly TRBD1 on 6 matching bases. Germline loops: CDR1 MDHEN, CDR2 SYDVKM. This CDR3 comprises 14 residues. Trimming took 6 bases from V and 5 from J, leaving 16 bases between them. CDR3 in DNA: TGTGCCAGCAGCAGAACAGGGTTACGGGAGACCCAGTACTTC. This translates into CASSRTGLRETQYF. The full variable domain, in which reference TRBV28 and TRBJ2-5 provide the parts outside the CDR3, is DVKVTQSSRYLVKRTGEKVFLECVQDMDHENMFWYRQDPGLGLRLIYFSYDVKMKEKGDIPEGYSVSREKKERFSLILESASTNQTSMYLCASSRTGLRETQYFGPGTRLLVL.

The gene calls are TRBV6-6 and TRBJ1-1, with D hard to call. The CDR3 covers 14 residues. From germline, CDR1 is MNHNY and CDR2 SVGAGI (reference sequence). V was shortened by 7 bases and J by 1 base, with 13 bases between the two germline ends. Here the CDR3 DNA reads TGTGCCAGCAACCCAATAACAGCGAACACTGAAGCTTTCTTT. Its protein is CASNPITANTEAFF.

V usage is TRBV5-6 and J usage is TRBJ2-1; 11 bases match TRBD2. Unmatched junction bases numbered 6, after V lost 0 bases and J lost 1 base. Germline-derived CDR1 and CDR2 are SGHDT and YYEEEE. This CDR3 comprises 18 residues. The CDR3 DNA sequence: TGTGCCAGCAGCTTGGTCGGGCTAGCGGGAGGTTCCTACAATGAGCAGTTCTTC. This translates into CASSLVGLAGGSYNEQFF.